This record looks at one T cell receptor beta chain sequence and its context. The CDR3 length is 13 residues. In germline, CDR1 is MNHNY, CDR2 SVGAGI (reference sequence). The V gene lost 5 bases and the J gene lost 3 bases, with 10 bases spanning the gap. In the original analysis: By means of reference gene primer amplification, nucleated cell counts were estimated. Method: immunoSEQ multiplex PCR; TCRdb's copy keeps in-frame clones and lacks some. For V, J and clone size, that table is used; D and trimming come from the DNA. Of 150,000 or so clones listed, around 81% were seen once; the top ten hold 9.5% to 11%. The data stem from a study of blood T cell repertoires in COVID-19. Whole-study context: The study drew acute and convalescent COVID-19 samples from the United States, Italy and Spain. Nucleic acid was either cDNA or gDNA, and it came from T cells, B-cell-depleted T cells, or PBMCs.

This chain connects TRBV6-6 to TRBJ1-2, with D possibly TRBD1 on 5 matching bases. The clonotype comes from a man in his 60s with active or convalescent COVID-19. The sequencing input was peripheral blood. This CDR3 reads CASSITGDYGYTF. The CDR3 DNA follows: TGTGCCAGCAGTATAACAGGAGACTATGGCTACACCTTC.